These 10 T cell receptor beta chains were all obtained from the same sample, sequenced in a study of OX40 agonist ivuxolimab in advanced cancers. Using immunoSEQ multiplex PCR, the repertoire was profiled, and TCRdb retains in-frame clones only, with some absent. The sample includes fewer than 20,000 clones, around four fifths seen only once; the top ten take around 12%. Sample: CD4+ or CD8+ T cells sorted from blood, taken in a trial of the OX40 agonist ivuxolimab. These receptors were collected from an adult with an advanced solid tumor such as melanoma, head and neck, liver or kidney cancer.

The V gene is TRBV27, the J gene TRBJ1-2, with 7 bases that match TRBD1. Germline loops: CDR1 MNHEY, CDR2 SMNVEV (reference sequence). V was pared by 5 bases and J by 4 bases, with 10 bases of the junction left unmatched. The CDR3 is 15 residues long. CDR3 sequence: CASSLSQGTFYGYTF. The CDR3 DNA reads as TGTGCCAGCAGTCTCTCACAGGGGACTTTCTATGGCTACACCTTC.

This clone showed up just a few times. The V call is TRBV6-8, the J call TRBJ2-7; possibly TRBD2 for D (5 bases). Germline V gene sequence: CDR1 MNHGY, CDR2 SAAAGT. The CDR3 loop spans 11 amino acids. Trimming pared 6 bases from V and 3 bases from J, leaving 6 bases between. CDR3: CASSAGYEQYF. Written as DNA, the CDR3 is TGTGCCAGCAGCGCGGGCTACGAGCAGTACTTC.

The rearrangement uses TRBV4-1 and TRBJ1-1; D remains ambiguous. CDR1 is MGHRA and CDR2 is YSYEKL in the germline V gene. Trimming cost V 6 bases and J 3 bases, with 20 bases left between them. The length of the CDR3 is 16 residues. DNA for the CDR3: TGCGCCAGCAGTTACCGGGGAGGCCTACCTTACACTGAAGCTTTCTTT. This encodes CASSYRGGLPYTEAFF.

On this clone itself: The junction departs from the called germline gene at one end, perhaps through a read error. The rearrangement uses TRBV11-2 and TRBJ1-3; the D gene is possibly TRBD1 (6 bases). The CDR3 consists of 14 residues. Germline V gene lookup returns CDR1 SGHAT and CDR2 FQNNGV. CDR3 nucleotides: TGTGCCAGCGGCTTTGCAGGGGCGGGGAACACCATATATTTT. Protein sequence: CASGFAGAGNTIYF.

The chain is built from TRBV4-1 and TRBJ2-2; a weak D match, TRBD1 (6 bases). Germline CDR1 and CDR2: MGHRA and YSYEKL. The CDR3 is 15 residues long. V was shortened by 5 bases and J by 3 bases, with 13 bases between the two germline ends. This CDR3 reads CASSNWDTDTGELFF. The CDR3 DNA is TGCGCCAGCAGCAACTGGGACACGGACACCGGGGAGCTGTTTTTT.

This sequence joins TRBV5-4 and TRBJ1-2; TRBD1 might be the D (5 bases). CDR1 and CDR2 from the germline V gene are SGHNT and YYREEE (reference sequence). The CDR3 extends over 14 amino acids. The V end lost 4 bases, the J end lost 7 bases, and 17 bases lay between the germline ends. CDR3 sequence (DNA): TGTGCCAGCAGCCGCCGGCAGGGAAGCTTTGGCTACACCTTC. Protein product: CASSRRQGSFGYTF.

The rearrangement links TRBV6-5 to TRBJ2-7; 11 bases map to TRBD2. CDR3 length equals 15 residues. With 0 bases clipped from V and 6 bases from J, the junction kept 4 bases outside the gene matches. Germline V CDR1 and CDR2: MNHEY, SVGAGI. CDR3 in amino acids: CASSYSGLAAGEQYF. The CDR3 coding sequence is TGTGCCAGCAGTTACTCGGGACTAGCGGCAGGCGAGCAGTACTTC.

Points on this clone: Other nucleotide sequences from this sample produce the same CDR3. The gene calls are TRBV4-2 and TRBJ2-7; D gene uncertain. This CDR3 has 14 residues. Germline loops: CDR1 LGHNA, CDR2 YNFKEQ. V was trimmed by 0 bases and J by 3 bases, leaving 9 bases between them. As DNA, the CDR3 is TGTGCCAGCAGCCAAGAAGGCCGGTACTACGAGCAGTACTTC. Translation: CASSQEGRYYEQYF.

This chain links TRBV6-5 with TRBJ2-1; D gene uncertain. The CDR3 is 15 residues long. The V gene lost 3 bases and the J gene lost 5 bases, with 14 bases spanning the gap. Germline-derived CDR1 and CDR2 are MNHEY and SVGAGI. CDR3 region: CASSYGRSTHNEQFF. DNA for the CDR3: TGTGCCAGCAGTTATGGGCGGTCAACCCACAATGAGCAGTTCTTC.

The chain is built from TRBV7-9 and TRBJ2-3; a possible D gene is TRBD2 (5 bases). The CDR3 is made up of 15 amino acids. Germline CDR1 is SEHNR and CDR2 is FQNEAQ (reference sequence). V lost 1 base to trimming and J lost 5 bases, with 13 bases between them. This CDR3 is CASSLGTGVQDTQYF. Written as DNA, the CDR3 is TGTGCCAGCAGCTTAGGGACCGGGGTTCAAGATACGCAGTATTTT.